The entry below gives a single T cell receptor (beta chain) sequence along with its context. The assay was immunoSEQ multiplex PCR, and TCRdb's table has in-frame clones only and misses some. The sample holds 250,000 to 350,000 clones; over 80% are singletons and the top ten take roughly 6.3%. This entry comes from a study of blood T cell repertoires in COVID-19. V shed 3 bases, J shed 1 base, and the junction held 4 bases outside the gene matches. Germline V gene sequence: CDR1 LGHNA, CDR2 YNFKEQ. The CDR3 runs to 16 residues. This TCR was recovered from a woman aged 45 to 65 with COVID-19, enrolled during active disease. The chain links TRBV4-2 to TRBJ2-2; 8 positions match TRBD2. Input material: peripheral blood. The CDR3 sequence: CASSQRTSLNTGELFF. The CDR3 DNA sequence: TGTGCCAGCAGCCAGAGGACTAGCCTGAACACCGGGGAGCTGTTTTTT.